These T cell receptor beta chains were read from a single sample in a study of blood T cell repertoires in COVID-19. Only in-frame clones appear in the TCRdb table, and some are missing; sequencing was by immunoSEQ multiplex PCR. The data contain over 150,000 clones, 85% to 90% of them seen just once; the ten biggest clones take up less than 25%. Sequenced material: peripheral blood. These receptors were obtained from an older man with active or convalescent COVID-19. The conserved cysteine and the conserved F or W are not part of the CDR3 here. The order of the fields is CDR3 length, clone size, D gene, V gene, CDR3 protein. The D gene is left open where the match is weak. Size values are once, few and many counts, or a class for expanded clones, and some rows have none.

len: 12; abundance: NA; d_gene: NA; v_gene: TRBV3-1/TRBV3-2; CDR3aa: ASSQAQKGTGAF
len: 13; abundance: NA; d_gene: NA; v_gene: TRBV14; CDR3aa: ASSQYRDTRSPLH
len: 13; abundance: NA; d_gene: NA; v_gene: TRBV5-4; CDR3aa: ASSLRAGSGNTIY
len: 12; abundance: NA; d_gene: NA; v_gene: TRBV28; CDR3aa: ASRTGTRNQPQH
len: 14; abundance: NA; d_gene: NA; v_gene: TRBV6-5; CDR3aa: ASSYGGFGMTGELF
len: 11; abundance: NA; d_gene: NA; v_gene: TRBV12-5; CDR3aa: ASGPSGGTEAF
len: 12; abundance: NA; d_gene: NA; v_gene: TRBV7-9; CDR3aa: ASSLLWQNTEAF
len: 13; abundance: NA; d_gene: NA; v_gene: TRBV11-1; CDR3aa: ASSSMGSQKNIQY
len: 12; abundance: NA; d_gene: TRBD1; v_gene: TRBV19; CDR3aa: ASSAQGAAYEQY
len: 14; abundance: NA; d_gene: NA; v_gene: TRBV7-9; CDR3aa: ASNSPGDYSNQPQH
len: 13; abundance: NA; d_gene: NA; v_gene: TRBV18; CDR3aa: ASSPSRTVNTEAF
len: 12; abundance: NA; d_gene: TRBD1; v_gene: TRBV10-2; CDR3aa: ATLDRVNTGELF
len: 12; abundance: NA; d_gene: TRBD1; v_gene: TRBV6-2/TRBV6-3; CDR3aa: ASSKQGGTDTQY
len: 12; abundance: NA; d_gene: NA; v_gene: TRBV3-1/TRBV3-2; CDR3aa: ASSQVPGDTEAF
len: 14; abundance: NA; d_gene: NA; v_gene: TRBV15; CDR3aa: ATSRVPGATNEKLF
len: 15; abundance: NA; d_gene: TRBD2; v_gene: TRBV5-4; CDR3aa: ASSLGGSSGTYNEQF
len: 11; abundance: NA; d_gene: TRBD1; v_gene: TRBV6-5; CDR3aa: ASSTTGRKTQY
len: 10; abundance: NA; d_gene: NA; v_gene: TRBV7-9; CDR3aa: ASSVGVGELF
len: 13; abundance: NA; d_gene: NA; v_gene: TRBV27; CDR3aa: ASSSATSSYNEQF
len: 14; abundance: NA; d_gene: NA; v_gene: TRBV7-2; CDR3aa: ASSYTGSRVRSEAF
len: 13; abundance: NA; d_gene: NA; v_gene: TRBV7-2; CDR3aa: ASSSQGGKQETQY
len: 12; abundance: NA; d_gene: TRBD1; v_gene: TRBV7-2; CDR3aa: ASSYNRGKETQY
len: 13; abundance: NA; d_gene: NA; v_gene: TRBV7-2; CDR3aa: ASSTAGPIYNEQF
len: 14; abundance: NA; d_gene: TRBD1; v_gene: TRBV7-2; CDR3aa: ASRQAGTGFGNEQF
len: 12; abundance: NA; d_gene: NA; v_gene: TRBV3-1/TRBV3-2; CDR3aa: ASSQDNGGTEAF
len: 10; abundance: NA; d_gene: NA; v_gene: TRBV6-2/TRBV6-3; CDR3aa: ASSTANQPQH
len: 14; abundance: NA; d_gene: TRBD1; v_gene: TRBV19; CDR3aa: ASSISNRGSKETQY
len: 12; abundance: NA; d_gene: TRBD1; v_gene: TRBV9; CDR3aa: ASSNRGQGNTIY
len: 11; abundance: once; d_gene: NA; v_gene: TRBV15; CDR3aa: ATSRELADTQY
len: 11; abundance: NA; d_gene: NA; v_gene: TRBV19; CDR3aa: ASSLQVDTEAF
len: 13; abundance: once; d_gene: NA; v_gene: TRBV6-5; CDR3aa: ASSYDRRNTGELF
len: 12; abundance: NA; d_gene: NA; v_gene: TRBV5-1; CDR3aa: ASSSRGGGEKLF
len: 10; abundance: NA; d_gene: TRBD1; v_gene: TRBV29-1; CDR3aa: SVNRGDTEAF
len: 11; abundance: NA; d_gene: NA; v_gene: TRBV27; CDR3aa: ASSLFGNQPQH
len: 14; abundance: NA; d_gene: TRBD1; v_gene: TRBV28; CDR3aa: ASSSAQGEINYGYT
len: 13; abundance: NA; d_gene: NA; v_gene: TRBV4-3; CDR3aa: ASSQAHTGNQPQH
len: 13; abundance: NA; d_gene: NA; v_gene: TRBV5-1; CDR3aa: ASSLEPGVWEKLF
len: 13; abundance: NA; d_gene: TRBD1; v_gene: TRBV5-1; CDR3aa: ASSLGQGSNYGYT
len: 14; abundance: NA; d_gene: NA; v_gene: TRBV3-1/TRBV3-2; CDR3aa: ASSPRNGGGRETQY
len: 15; abundance: NA; d_gene: TRBD2; v_gene: TRBV5-1; CDR3aa: ASSPRTSGRWQETQY
len: 12; abundance: NA; d_gene: TRBD1; v_gene: TRBV6-6; CDR3aa: ASSRDSNTGELF
len: 11; abundance: NA; d_gene: TRBD1; v_gene: TRBV2; CDR3aa: ASSSTGGDEQF
len: 14; abundance: NA; d_gene: NA; v_gene: TRBV9; CDR3aa: ASSVGEAGGQSEQF
len: 12; abundance: NA; d_gene: NA; v_gene: TRBV12-2; CDR3aa: ASRQDRGSTEAF
len: 14; abundance: NA; d_gene: TRBD2; v_gene: TRBV28; CDR3aa: ASSPPTSGAWGELF
len: 13; abundance: once; d_gene: NA; v_gene: TRBV18; CDR3aa: ASSPKTGNTGELF
len: 15; abundance: once; d_gene: NA; v_gene: TRBV7-9; CDR3aa: ASSPRRASGVNYGYT
len: 14; abundance: few; d_gene: TRBD2; v_gene: TRBV14; CDR3aa: ASSQGAGGGTYEQY
len: 13; abundance: NA; d_gene: NA; v_gene: TRBV10-1; CDR3aa: ASSESGAPYNEQF
len: 13; abundance: NA; d_gene: NA; v_gene: TRBV9; CDR3aa: ASSAGVTGANVLT
len: 13; abundance: once; d_gene: TRBD1; v_gene: TRBV3-1/TRBV3-2; CDR3aa: ASSRSRGPNQPQH
len: 11; abundance: NA; d_gene: NA; v_gene: TRBV29-1; CDR3aa: SDRDWSTDTQY
len: 17; abundance: NA; d_gene: TRBD1; v_gene: TRBV5-8; CDR3aa: ASSFPFPGQTYPNYGYT